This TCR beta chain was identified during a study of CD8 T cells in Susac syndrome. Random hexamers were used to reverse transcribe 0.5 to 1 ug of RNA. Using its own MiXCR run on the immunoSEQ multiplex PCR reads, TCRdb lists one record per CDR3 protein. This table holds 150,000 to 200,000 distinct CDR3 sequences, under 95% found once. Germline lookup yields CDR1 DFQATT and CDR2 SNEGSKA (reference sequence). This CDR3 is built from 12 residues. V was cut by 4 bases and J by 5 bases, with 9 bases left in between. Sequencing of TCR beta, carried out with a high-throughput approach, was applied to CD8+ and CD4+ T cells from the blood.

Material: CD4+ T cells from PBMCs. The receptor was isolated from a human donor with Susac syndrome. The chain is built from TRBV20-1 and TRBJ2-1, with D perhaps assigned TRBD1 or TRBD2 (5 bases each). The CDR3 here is CSAIGTNNEQFF. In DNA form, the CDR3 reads TGCAGTGCTATTGGGACCAACAATGAGCAGTTCTTC.